Sequencing of this T cell receptor beta chain was carried out in a study of T cells in Graves' hyperthyroidism and ophthalmopathy. RNA transcripts provided the source from which TCR beta CDR3 regions were amplified. The study used the HTBI primer set for a first-round RT-PCR of the TCR CDR3. TCRdb re-called the multiplex PCR reads with MiXCR, one entry per CDR3 protein. Here the sample spans about 660,000 distinct CDR3 sequences, 40% to 55% being singletons. Whole-study results and caveats: Most thyroid clonotypes expanded above 0.001 appeared in blood too.

This CDR3 has 15 amino acids. Germline V CDR1 and CDR2: KGHDR, SFDVKD. Trimming left V 7 bases short and J 2 bases short, with 17 bases between. About this clonotype itself: The antigen remains unidentified.

The receptor's source is an adult man with Graves' disease, either hyperthyroidism or ophthalmopathy (not recorded which). Sequenced material: peripheral blood or thyroid tissue (not recorded which). J is TRBJ2-7 and V is TRBV24-1, with a weak D call TRBD1 (6 bases). This chain's CDR3 is CATSSPTGTTYEQYF. In DNA, the CDR3 is TGTGCCACCAGCAGCCCCACAGGGACGACCTACGAGCAGTACTTC.